These 25 T cell receptor beta chains came from one sample sequenced in a study of identifying expanded T cells in peripheral blood. TCRdb's table, derived via immunoSEQ multiplex PCR, lists solely in-frame clones and lacks some. The sample yields over 80,000 clones, 70% to 90% seen once. Input material: blood. The receptors derive from a person aged 18-70 years in good health.

The chain is built from TRBV2 and TRBJ2-1, with a possible D match to TRBD2 (6 bases). V was trimmed by 8 bases and J by 3 bases, leaving 23 bases between them. This CDR3 contains 17 residues. Germline CDR1 and CDR2: SNHLY and FYNNEI. In DNA form, the CDR3 reads TGTGCCAGCGGCGGGGACCCTGCGGCAGCTTACTACAATGAGCAGTTCTTC. Protein product: CASGGDPAAAYYNEQFF.

The chain uses TRBV7-9 and TRBJ2-7; 7 bases align to TRBD1. Germline CDR1 and CDR2: SEHNR and FQNEAQ (reference sequence). The CDR3 runs to 16 residues. With V trimmed by 5 bases and J by 1 base, 11 bases remained unmatched. The CDR3 DNA is TGTGCCAGCAGCCGAATGAACGGGACAGTATCCTACGAGCAGTACTTC. Encoded protein: CASSRMNGTVSYEQYF. The whole variable domain, remainder taken from reference TRBV7-9 and TRBJ2-7, is DTGVSQNPRHKITKRGQNVTFRCDPISEHNRLYWYRQTLGQGPEFLTYFQNEAQLEKSRLLSDRFSAERPKGSFSTLEIQRTEQGDSAMYLCASSRMNGTVSYEQYFGPGTRLTVT.

This clone was seen a few times. The V and J genes are TRBV6-1 and TRBJ1-2, with 8 positions matching TRBD1. V dropped 5 bases and J dropped 7; count of bases not matched to a gene: 3. The CDR3 spans 12 residues. CDR1 MNHNS and CDR2 SASEGT come from the germline V gene. The CDR3 nucleotides are TGTGCCAGCAGTACGGGACAGGCTGGCTACACCTTC. It encodes CASSTGQAGYTF.

The chain couples TRBV27 to TRBJ1-5; D not certain. CDR1 is MNHEY and CDR2 is SMNVEV in the germline V gene (reference sequence). Trimming took 2 bases from V and 0 from J, leaving 8 bases between them. The CDR3 has 15 residues. The CDR3: CASSLGGYSNQPQHF. The CDR3 nucleotides read TGTGCCAGCAGTTTAGGCGGTTATAGCAATCAGCCCCAGCATTTT.

CDR3 amino acids: CASSTTRGGGYEQYF. Here the CDR3 DNA reads TGCGCCAGCAGCACCACCAGGGGCGGCGGCTACGAGCAGTACTTC. This chain links TRBV5-1 with TRBJ2-7; a possible D gene is TRBD1 (6 bases). Germline V CDR1 and CDR2: SGHRS, YFSETQ. With 4 bases removed from V and 3 bases from J, the gap between germline ends came to 17 bases. The CDR3 contains 15 residues.

The rearrangement uses TRBV27 and TRBJ2-3; 9 nucleotides match TRBD2. Germline lookup yields CDR1 MNHEY and CDR2 SMNVEV (reference sequence). There are 16 residues in the CDR3. The V gene end was trimmed by 5 bases and the J gene end by 2 bases; junction bases not matched to a gene: 8. In DNA, the CDR3 is TGTGCCAGCAGTGCGGCGGGCGGGGGGGCCACAGATACGCAGTATTTT. Its protein is CASSAAGGGATDTQYF.

The gene calls are TRBV5-4 and TRBJ2-1; perhaps TRBD1 as D (6 bases). The V gene's germline CDR1 is SGHNT and CDR2 YYREEE (reference sequence). The CDR3 is made up of 13 amino acids. Trimming took 4 bases from V and 7 from J, leaving 12 bases between them. CDR3 DNA: TGTGCCAGCAGCGGACAGATCCAGAATGAGCAGTTCTTC. This encodes CASSGQIQNEQFF.

The rearrangement joins TRBV5-6 to TRBJ1-2; TRBD1 aligns across 9 bases. This CDR3 is 18 amino acids long. Unmatched junction bases numbered 15, after V lost 2 bases and J lost 4 bases. Per the germline V gene, CDR1 is SGHDT and CDR2 is YYEEEE. CDR3 DNA: TGTGCCAGCAGCTTCCCAAAAGGTCCCGGGACAGGGATCTATGGCTACACCTTC. Residues: CASSFPKGPGTGIYGYTF.

The gene calls are TRBV18 and TRBJ1-2; D not certain. Trimming took 2 bases from V and 2 from J, leaving 3 bases between them. Germline CDR1 KGHSH, CDR2 LQKENI. This CDR3 contains 12 residues. This CDR3 is CASSPENYGYTF. Here the CDR3 DNA reads TGTGCCAGCTCACCAGAAAACTATGGCTACACCTTC.

The chain combines TRBV18 with TRBJ1-5; a possible D gene is TRBD1 (5 bases). Germline V gene sequence: CDR1 KGHSH, CDR2 LQKENI. CDR3 size: 15 residues. V was clipped by 2 bases and J by 7 bases, with 15 bases between them. The CDR3 region is CASSPGQGPLQPQHF. Written as DNA, the CDR3 is TGTGCCAGCTCACCAGGTCAGGGTCCCCTCCAGCCCCAGCATTTT.

A single count supports this clone. The chain couples TRBV7-3 to TRBJ2-3; D call uncertain. Trimming stripped 3 bases from V and 6 bases from J, with 10 bases between. In germline, CDR1 is SGHTA, CDR2 FQGTGA. The CDR3 extends over 13 amino acids. The CDR3 nucleotides read TGTGCCAGCAGCTTTCAAATGGGCGATACGCAGTATTTT. Protein product: CASSFQMGDTQYF.

The J gene is TRBJ1-1, the V gene TRBV6-1; no definite D call. The V gene lost 2 bases and the J gene lost 5 bases, with 18 bases spanning the gap. Germline lookup yields CDR1 MNHNS and CDR2 SASEGT. This CDR3 is built from 16 residues. Written as DNA, the CDR3 is TGTGCCAGCAGTGAATTTTCGACCCCCCGAGGGACTGAAGCTTTCTTT. Its translation is CASSEFSTPRGTEAFF.

This chain uses TRBV27 with TRBJ1-2; D might be TRBD1 (6 bases). Trimming shortened V by 6 bases and J by 6 bases, and 17 bases separated the two germline ends. Germline CDR1 reads MNHEY; CDR2 reads SMNVEV (reference sequence). The CDR3 runs to 14 residues. The CDR3, as DNA: TGTGCCAGCAGCCTTAGGGGGGCGCCCCATGGCTACACCTTC. Translating gives CASSLRGAPHGYTF.

The rearrangement uses TRBV29-1 and TRBJ1-5; TRBD1 might be the D (6 bases). Germline lookup yields CDR1 SQVTM and CDR2 ANQGSEA. The CDR3 has 14 residues. V lost 4 bases, J lost 0 bases, and 10 bases lay in between. DNA of the CDR3: TGCAGCGTTGTGGAGGGGGATAGCAATCAGCCCCAGCATTTT. Amino acid sequence: CSVVEGDSNQPQHF.

The chain recombines TRBV9 with TRBJ1-2; 7 nucleotides agree with TRBD1. V lost 4 bases, J lost 6 bases, and 21 bases stayed unmatched. Germline CDR1 SGDLS, CDR2 YYNGEE. CDR3 length equals 18 residues. The CDR3 DNA sequence: TGTGCCAGCAGCAAGAATAAGGCCGAGACAGGGAGGAATCATGGCTACACCTTC. Its protein product is CASSKNKAETGRNHGYTF.

The gene calls are TRBV6-5 and TRBJ2-7, with D possibly TRBD2 on 7 matching bases. CDR3 length equals 12 residues. CDR1 and CDR2 from the germline V gene are MNHEY and SVGAGI. Trimming pared 6 bases from V and 4 bases from J, leaving 10 bases between. The CDR3 here is CASRRGGYEQYF. The CDR3 nucleotides are TGTGCCAGCAGAAGGGGGGGGTACGAGCAGTACTTC.

This sequence joins TRBV11-3 and TRBJ2-5, with 9 positions matching TRBD1. This CDR3 region has 15 residues. Trimming cost V 4 bases and J 3 bases; bases outside gene matches: 6. Germline CDR1 SGHNT, CDR2 YENEEA. The CDR3 protein is CASSSSRDREETQYF. CDR3 DNA: TGTGCCAGCAGCTCAAGCCGGGACAGGGAAGAGACCCAGTACTTC.

The rearrangement joins TRBV7-6 to TRBJ2-7; 10 bases align to TRBD2. Looked up from germline, CDR1 is SGHVS and CDR2 is FNYEAQ. This CDR3 has 16 amino acids. With V trimmed by 5 bases and J by 7 bases, 14 bases remained unmatched. The CDR3 DNA sequence: TGTGCCAGCAGCGAGTCACTAGCGGGGCTCTCCGTTGAGCAGTACTTC. Translation: CASSESLAGLSVEQYF.

This chain uses TRBV6-1 with TRBJ1-2; 11 bases are a match to TRBD1. The CDR3 length is 17 residues. Germline assignment: CDR1 MNHNS and CDR2 SASEGT. Trimming removed 2 bases from V and 4 bases from J; junction bases left unmatched: 9. The CDR3 DNA reads TGTGCCAGCAGTGAATCTGGGGGACAGGGGGACCTCTATGGCTACACCTTC. It specifies CASSESGGQGDLYGYTF.

This chain uses TRBV30 with TRBJ1-2; D is possibly TRBD1 (6 bases). Trimming pared 5 bases from V and 0 bases from J, leaving 10 bases between. The germline CDR1 and CDR2 sequences are GTSNPN and SVGIG (reference sequence). The CDR3 is 13 amino acids. CDR3: CAWQGRANYGYTF. The DNA of the CDR3 is TGTGCCTGGCAGGGGAGAGCTAACTATGGCTACACCTTC.

The V call is TRBV27, the J call TRBJ1-6; D possibly corresponds to TRBD1 (5 bases). The germline V gene encodes CDR1 MNHEY and CDR2 SMNVEV (reference sequence). V was clipped by 5 bases and J by 7 bases, with 15 bases between them. CDR3 length: 15 residues. For the CDR3, the DNA is TGTGCCAGCAGTGACAGTGCGCCAAGCAATTCACCCCTCCACTTT. Protein: CASSDSAPSNSPLHF.

The chain couples TRBV7-6 to TRBJ1-5; a weak D match, TRBD1 (5 bases). V was clipped by 1 base and J by 8 bases, with 9 bases between them. Germline CDR1 is SGHVS and CDR2 is FNYEAQ. This CDR3 region has 13 residues. The CDR3 bases are TGTGCCAGCAGCTTAGGGGGGGGGAAGCCCCAGCATTTT. Encoded protein: CASSLGGGKPQHF.

This sequence joins TRBV27 and TRBJ1-6; D gene unclear. The CDR3 runs to 17 residues. V lost 4 bases and J 14 bases, leaving 27 bases between the germline ends. CDR1 and CDR2 (germline): MNHEY, SMNVEV (reference sequence). This CDR3 reads CASSSLHEQVKRLTLHF. DNA for the CDR3: TGTGCCAGCAGTTCCCTCCACGAGCAGGTAAAGCGGTTAACCCTCCACTTT.

V usage is TRBV19 and J usage is TRBJ2-2, with unresolved D. V was shortened by 5 bases and J by 5 bases, with 3 bases between the two germline ends. CDR3 size: 11 residues. The V gene's germline CDR1 is LNHDA and CDR2 SQIVND (reference sequence). The CDR3 protein is CASSATGELFF. The CDR3 bases are TGTGCCAGTAGTGCGACCGGGGAGCTGTTTTTT.

The chain is built from TRBV9 and TRBJ1-2; 7 bases line up with TRBD1. The CDR3 contains 12 residues. Losses at the gene ends were 3 bases for V and 8 bases for J; bases not matched to a gene: 4. Germline-derived CDR1 and CDR2 are SGDLS and YYNGEE. CDR3 protein: CASSGGQPGYTF. CDR3 nucleotide sequence: TGTGCCAGCAGCGGGGGACAGCCCGGCTACACCTTC.